Presented here are 18 T cell receptor beta chains from one specimen sequenced in a study of blood T cells in healthy people across ages. Then a second PCR, running roughly 7 to 11 cycles, was carried out with a sample-barcoded 5' primer and a J-beta primer mix. TCRdb called the 5' RACE reads again in MiXCR, with one record for every CDR3 protein. The data hold about 1,000,000 distinct CDR3 sequences, with roughly 45% observed a single time. Sequencing used blood. Receptor source: a woman in her sixties or seventies in good health.

The chain is built from TRBV18 and TRBJ2-3; TRBD1 agrees at 10 bases. This CDR3 has 16 residues. The germline V gene encodes CDR1 KGHSH and CDR2 LQKENI. V trimming: 3 bases; J trimming: 4 bases; junction bases outside the gene matches: 7. CDR3 sequence (DNA): TGTGCCAGCTCACCCGGGGACAGGGGATTCGCAGATACGCAGTATTTT. Residues: CASSPGDRGFADTQYF.

This clonotype showed up just a few times. This sequence joins TRBV7-2 and TRBJ2-7; 8 bases align to TRBD2. Trimming cost V 2 bases and J 3 bases; bases outside gene matches: 15. The CDR3 is made up of 18 amino acids. From germline, CDR1 is SGHTA and CDR2 FQGNSA. The CDR3 reads CASSLTAGTSAQSYEQYF. DNA for the CDR3: TGTGCCAGCAGCTTAACGGCCGGGACTAGTGCCCAGAGCTACGAGCAGTACTTC.

This clonotype turned up a few times. The V and J genes are TRBV29-1 and TRBJ2-7; TRBD2 matches at 7 bases. Per germline, CDR1 SQVTM and CDR2 ANQGSEA. This CDR3 region has 14 residues. The trim removed 4 bases at V and 2 bases at J, leaving 8 bases unmatched. The CDR3 here is CSVAGSGPTYEQYF. Here the CDR3 DNA reads TGCAGCGTTGCGGGTAGCGGGCCCACCTACGAGCAGTACTTC.

The rearrangement uses TRBV15 and TRBJ2-1; TRBD1 matches 10 bases. The trim removed 0 bases at V and 2 bases at J, leaving 4 bases unmatched. The CDR3 is 17 amino acids. The germline CDR1 and CDR2 sequences are LNHNV and YYDKDF (reference sequence). The DNA for the CDR3 is TGTGCCACCAGCAGAGATCGGACAGGGGGAGCCTACAATGAGCAGTTCTTC. This codes for CATSRDRTGGAYNEQFF.

This clonotype was observed a handful of times. The chain has TRBV20-1 and TRBJ1-2; D gene uncertain. Germline lookup yields CDR1 DFQATT and CDR2 SNEGSKA (reference sequence). This CDR3 comprises 11 residues. Trimming shortened V by 5 bases and J by 6 bases, and 10 bases separated the two germline ends. DNA for the CDR3: TGCAGTGCTCCCCCCCGGGATGGCTACACCTTC. It yields the protein CSAPPRDGYTF.

The chain combines TRBV3-1 with TRBJ2-1, with 9 bases matching TRBD1. The CDR3 is 14 residues long. Trimming removed 3 bases from V and 8 bases from J; junction bases left unmatched: 5. Germline V CDR1 and CDR2: LGHDT, YNNKEL (reference sequence). The CDR3 sequence: CASSQTGTGYEQFF. The CDR3 bases are TGTGCCAGCAGCCAGACCGGGACAGGGTATGAGCAGTTCTTC.

The chain combines TRBV14 with TRBJ1-6, with 10 bases aligning to TRBD1. V dropped 4 bases and J dropped 1; count of bases not matched to a gene: 7. The CDR3 is 18 amino acids. Germline-derived CDR1 and CDR2 are SGHDN and FVKESK. In nucleotides, the CDR3 is TGTGCCAGCAGCCTTATCGACAGGGGGCTTTCCTATAATTCACCCCTCCACTTT. Its protein is CASSLIDRGLSYNSPLHF.

The chain links TRBV2 to TRBJ1-2, with 8 bases matching TRBD1. The CDR3 loop spans 15 amino acids. CDR1 is SNHLY, CDR2 FYNNEI, per germline. The J segment lost 6 bases and the V segment lost 4 bases, leaving 10 bases of the junction unmatched. The CDR3 loop reads CASSAGTGGRHGYTF. DNA of the CDR3: TGTGCCAGCAGTGCCGGGACAGGAGGCAGGCATGGCTACACCTTC. Using reference TRBV2 and TRBJ1-2 for the parts outside the CDR3, the full variable domain is EPEVTQTPSHQVTQMGQEVILRCVPISNHLYFYWYRQILGQKVEFLVSFYNNEISEKSEIFDDQFSVERPDGSNFTLKIRSTKLEDSAMYFCASSAGTGGRHGYTFGSGTRLTVV.

The rearrangement links TRBV20-1 to TRBJ2-4; 9 nucleotides agree with TRBD2. The DNA end is more similar to TRBJ2-7, so the J call may be wrong. The CDR3 extends over 14 amino acids. The germline CDR1 and CDR2 sequences are DFQATT and SNEGSKA (reference sequence). In DNA, the CDR3 is TGCAGTGCAGTTGGACTAGCGAAACCCTACGAGCAGTACTTC. As protein: CSAVGLAKPYEQYF.

This clonotype was detected only a few times. The gene calls are TRBV6-5 and TRBJ1-6; 9 bases are shared with TRBD1. The CDR3 totals 15 residues. The germline CDR1 and CDR2 sequences are MNHEY and SVGAGI. Trimming cost V 5 bases and J 7 bases; bases outside gene matches: 6. The CDR3 nucleotides are TGTGCCAGCAGTGGAACAGGACAGGGGAATTCACCCCTCCACTTT. This gives the protein CASSGTGQGNSPLHF.

V and J are TRBV2 and TRBJ2-1; D is unresolved. CDR1 is SNHLY and CDR2 is FYNNEI in the germline V gene. The CDR3 contains 15 residues. The V end lost 1 base, the J end lost 2 bases, and 9 bases lay between the germline ends. The CDR3 DNA reads TGTGCCAGCAGTGAAGGTGGAGTCCCCTACAATGAGCAGTTCTTC. This translates into CASSEGGVPYNEQFF.

This sequence joins TRBV20-1 and TRBJ2-7, with TRBD1 matching over 8 bases. Losses at the gene ends were 6 bases for V and 2 bases for J; bases not matched to a gene: 12. CDR1 and CDR2 from the germline V gene are DFQATT and SNEGSKA (reference sequence). This CDR3 region has 15 residues. CDR3 sequence (DNA): TGCAGTGCGGGACTCAGACAGGGGCGAACCTACGAGCAGTACTTC. Its translation is CSAGLRQGRTYEQYF.

This clonotype was detected many times. The rearrangement links TRBV4-1 to TRBJ2-6; D is ambiguous. Between the trimmed V and J ends, which lost 1 base and 2 bases, there was a span of 6 bases. This CDR3 is 15 amino acids long. Germline CDR1 reads MGHRA; CDR2 reads YSYEKL. CDR3 nucleotide sequence: TGCGCCAGCAGCCAAGCGAGGACTGGGGCCAACGTCCTGACTTTC. As protein: CASSQARTGANVLTF.

The rearrangement uses TRBV20-1 and TRBJ2-7; D is possibly TRBD2 (6 bases). V was pared by 5 bases and J by 6 bases, with 17 bases between. The CDR3 runs 13 residues. Germline lookup yields CDR1 DFQATT and CDR2 SNEGSKA (reference sequence). The CDR3 protein is CSAAPRIGGEQYF. In nucleotides, the CDR3 is TGCAGTGCTGCTCCCCGAATCGGGGGCGAGCAGTACTTC.

This clonotype has a handful of counts. This chain uses TRBV24-1 with TRBJ2-5, with D hard to call. CDR1 and CDR2 from the germline V gene are KGHDR and SFDVKD. The CDR3 contains 14 residues. V lost 3 bases and J 2 bases, leaving 9 bases between the germline ends. The CDR3 region is CATSDMDGQETQYF. The CDR3 coding sequence is TGTGCCACCAGTGATATGGACGGACAAGAGACCCAGTACTTC.

This clonotype was seen at least ten times. This sequence joins TRBV28 and TRBJ2-3, with D possibly matching TRBD2 (6 bases). Germline CDR1 is MDHEN and CDR2 is SYDVKM. Trimming stripped 3 bases from V and 4 bases from J, with 11 bases between. CDR3 length: 14 amino acids. The CDR3 is CASSLGGPADTQYF. The CDR3 DNA reads as TGTGCCAGCAGTTTGGGGGGTCCGGCAGATACGCAGTATTTT.

The rearrangement links TRBV11-2 to TRBJ2-7, with a possible D match to TRBD1 (6 bases). The CDR3 spans 16 residues. The V and J ends lost 5 bases and 0 bases respectively, with 17 bases between them. CDR1 is SGHAT and CDR2 is FQNNGV in the germline V gene. CDR3: CASSLTGQLSSYEQYF. Here the CDR3 DNA reads TGTGCCAGCAGCCTCACCGGACAGCTTAGCTCCTACGAGCAGTACTTC.

This chain links TRBV12-3 or TRBV12-4 with TRBJ2-1; a possible D gene is TRBD2 (5 bases). The CDR3 runs to 12 residues. V lost 6 bases, J lost 7 bases, and 10 bases lay in between. CDR3 protein: CASRSTGNEQFF. CDR3 coding DNA: TGTGCCAGCAGGTCCACGGGAAATGAGCAGTTCTTC.